The present entry profiles one TCR beta chain with its context. Seattle patients were enrolled while actively infected and followed longitudinally. This CDR3 has 16 amino acids. Germline assignment: CDR1 KGHSH and CDR2 LQKENI. Trimming stripped 3 bases from V and 3 bases from J, with 14 bases between. These data come from a study of blood T cell repertoires in COVID-19. As for the study in general: Samples taken during acute and convalescent COVID-19 were collected in the United States, Italy and Spain.

Study processing details: Reference gene primer amplification yielded estimated nucleated cell counts. Produced via immunoSEQ multiplex PCR; TCRdb's table is partial and in-frame only. D and trimming were read from the DNA, whereas the V and J calls and clone size are those reported in that table. The sample includes approximately 170,000 clones, roughly four fifths of them seen just once. The J gene is TRBJ1-4, the V gene TRBV18, with D unclear. Sequenced: peripheral blood. This TCR came from a woman aged 65 to 85 with COVID-19, enrolled during active disease. The CDR3 spells CASSPLLAASNEKLFF. The CDR3 nucleotides are TGTGCCAGCTCACCCCTTTTGGCCGCCTCTAATGAAAAACTGTTTTTT.